These T cell receptor beta chains were read from a single sample in a study of cytomegalovirus exposure and HLA in healthy donors. The protocol was immunoSEQ multiplex PCR, while the TCRdb copy is restricted to in-frame clones and leaves out a portion. The sample yields 110,000 or so clones, about 80% seen once. The source material was PBMCs. The receptors here all came from a woman in her thirties or forties in good health and CMV-seropositive. The CDR3 runs from the conserved cysteine through the conserved F or W. The order of the fields is clone size, J gene, V gene, CDR3 protein. Clone size, where shown, is once, few, many, or a class for clones that have expanded.

clone size: -
J gene: TRBJ1-6
V gene: TRBV27
CDR3 protein: CASGGRGASSSPLHF

clone size: -
J gene: TRBJ2-3
V gene: TRBV6-1
CDR3 protein: CASSITTADTQYF

clone size: once
J gene: TRBJ2-1
V gene: TRBV5-4
CDR3 protein: CASSLAADEQFF

clone size: few
J gene: TRBJ1-1
V gene: TRBV2
CDR3 protein: CASRVQKEAFF

clone size: few
J gene: TRBJ1-4
V gene: TRBV18
CDR3 protein: CASSPRDSATNEKLFF

clone size: -
J gene: TRBJ2-1
V gene: TRBV5-1
CDR3 protein: CASSLSGSGATYNEQFF

clone size: -
J gene: TRBJ1-2
V gene: TRBV7-8
CDR3 protein: CAIPGQGEGYTF

clone size: -
J gene: TRBJ2-3
V gene: TRBV30
CDR3 protein: CAWSRQGDTQYF

clone size: once
J gene: TRBJ2-1
V gene: TRBV5-1
CDR3 protein: CASSLAVDFNEQFF

clone size: -
J gene: TRBJ2-7
V gene: TRBV6-5
CDR3 protein: CASSSDRTNEQYF

clone size: -
J gene: TRBJ2-3
V gene: TRBV5-6
CDR3 protein: CASSLVVVGGAPDTQYF

clone size: -
J gene: TRBJ1-3
V gene: TRBV5-6
CDR3 protein: CASSAGRMSSGNTIYF

clone size: -
J gene: TRBJ1-1
V gene: TRBV18
CDR3 protein: CASSPNSLNTEAFF

clone size: -
J gene: TRBJ1-4
V gene: TRBV10-3
CDR3 protein: CAISGDRGNEKLFF

clone size: -
J gene: TRBJ2-2
V gene: TRBV5-4
CDR3 protein: CASSLDPPRQGAAGELFF

clone size: once
J gene: TRBJ2-5
V gene: TRBV27
CDR3 protein: CASSLSRDSKETQYF

clone size: -
J gene: TRBJ2-7
V gene: TRBV14
CDR3 protein: CASSQGLLRRYEQYF

clone size: -
J gene: TRBJ2-7
V gene: TRBV4-2
CDR3 protein: CASSQDSGGADEQYF

clone size: -
J gene: TRBJ1-4
V gene: TRBV25-1
CDR3 protein: CASTREEKLFF

clone size: few
J gene: TRBJ1-6
V gene: TRBV10-2
CDR3 protein: CASSPTGAQGSPLHF

clone size: -
J gene: TRBJ1-2
V gene: TRBV2
CDR3 protein: CAGGLQGRYTF

clone size: -
J gene: TRBJ1-3
V gene: TRBV4-1
CDR3 protein: CASSFGPQGSSGNTIYF

clone size: once
J gene: TRBJ1-5
V gene: TRBV30
CDR3 protein: CAWSTGTGIGQPQHF

clone size: -
J gene: TRBJ2-2
V gene: TRBV6-1
CDR3 protein: CASSDSPWLGGTGELFF

clone size: -
J gene: TRBJ1-1
V gene: TRBV6-1
CDR3 protein: CASSEGPENTEAFF

clone size: -
J gene: TRBJ1-2
V gene: TRBV25-1
CDR3 protein: CASSEFVQGGGYTF

clone size: -
J gene: TRBJ1-2
V gene: TRBV7-8
CDR3 protein: CASSPGTGDYGYTF

clone size: once
J gene: TRBJ1-2
V gene: TRBV27
CDR3 protein: CASSYGTGNNYGYTF

clone size: -
J gene: TRBJ2-5
V gene: TRBV6-5
CDR3 protein: CASSYTGGGQGETQYF

clone size: -
J gene: TRBJ2-7
V gene: TRBV10-3
CDR3 protein: CAISGRQSAYEQYF

clone size: -
J gene: TRBJ1-1
V gene: TRBV30
CDR3 protein: CAWSDGQGVNTEAFF